The 19 T cell receptor beta chains below come from one sample, sequenced in a study of T cell repertoires in cytomegalovirus infection. MiXCR, applied by TCRdb to the reads, yields one record per CDR3 protein. The sample lists under 120,000 distinct CDR3 sequences; roughly two fifths were seen once. These receptors have no identified antigens. This specimen was CD8+ T cells from cultured PBMCs, taken from culture after CMV antigen stimulation. The receptors were sampled from a human donor in good health (CMV status not recorded). Some clones in this sample may be carry-over from other donors' samples.

This sequence joins TRBV27 and TRBJ2-3, with unresolved D. This CDR3 has 14 amino acids. CDR1 is MNHEY, CDR2 SMNVEV, per germline (reference sequence). V gave up 1 base and J gave up 3 bases, with 8 bases separating them. The CDR3 sequence: CASSLLAITDTQYF. CDR3 nucleotide sequence: TGTGCCAGCAGTTTATTAGCTATTACAGATACGCAGTATTTT.

There are many counts of this clonotype. The chain carries TRBV4-1 and TRBJ1-2, with D unclear. CDR3 size: 16 residues. Germline CDR1 is MGHRA and CDR2 is YSYEKL. Deletions cut 2 bases from V and 5 bases from J, with 18 bases between. Here the CDR3 reads CASSQSSTVQEYGYTF. CDR3 sequence (DNA): TGCGCCAGCAGCCAATCTTCTACAGTCCAAGAATATGGCTACACCTTC.

This clonotype was counted once. Written as DNA, the CDR3 is TGTGCCAGCAGCGTCATAGAAACAGGGGGGAACACTGAAGCTTTCTTT. Its protein is CASSVIETGGNTEAFF. The chain carries TRBV9 and TRBJ1-1; 8 nucleotides align to TRBD1. CDR1 is SGDLS, CDR2 YYNGEE, per germline. V lost 2 bases to trimming and J lost 1 base; unmatched junction nucleotides: 7. This CDR3 spans 16 amino acids.

This sequence joins TRBV24-1 and TRBJ2-1; D is uncertain. In germline, CDR1 is KGHDR, CDR2 SFDVKD. CDR3 size: 14 residues. Trimming shortened V by 5 bases and J by 4 bases, and 11 bases separated the two germline ends. The chain's CDR3 is CATSVGGVYNEQFF. The CDR3 DNA sequence: TGTGCCACCAGTGTGGGTGGGGTGTACAATGAGCAGTTCTTC.

Only a few counts were recorded for this clonotype. The J gene is TRBJ2-1, the V gene TRBV19, with 7 bases identical to TRBD2. This CDR3 region has 13 residues. The V segment lost 4 bases and the J segment 7 bases; nucleotides outside the gene matches: 4. The germline CDR1 and CDR2 sequences are LNHDA and SQIVND (reference sequence). CDR3 DNA sequence: TGTGCCAGTAGTAGGGGGGGTAGTAATGAGCAGTTCTTC. Encoded protein: CASSRGGSNEQFF.

The chain carries TRBV30 and TRBJ1-1; TRBD1 aligns across 8 bases. The CDR3 length is 13 residues. Unmatched junction bases numbered 2, after V lost 5 bases and J lost 0 bases. Germline V gene data show CDR1 as GTSNPN and CDR2 as SVGIG (reference sequence). The CDR3 coding sequence is TGTGCCTGGGGGGACAGGATGAACACTGAAGCTTTCTTT. This gives the protein CAWGDRMNTEAFF.

This clonotype was seen ten or more times. V gene TRBV7-9 combines with J gene TRBJ2-3, with 7 bases that match TRBD1. The CDR3 contains 17 residues. Germline values: CDR1 SEHNR, CDR2 FQNEAQ (reference sequence). Trimming took 5 bases from V and 9 from J; bases not matched to a gene: 20. The CDR3, as DNA: TGTGCCAGCAGCCAACCCTCGGGACCCCAGGGGGATGGGACGCAGTATTTT. It yields the protein CASSQPSGPQGDGTQYF.

The rearrangement joins TRBV6-6 to TRBJ2-2, with TRBD1 as a possible D gene (6 bases). Germline V gene sequence: CDR1 MNHNY, CDR2 SVGAGI (reference sequence). The CDR3 length is 15 residues. Between the trimmed V and J ends, which lost 10 bases and 2 bases, there was a span of 17 bases. CDR3 in DNA: TGTGCCAACACCGCGACAGGACCCAACACCGGGGAGCTGTTTTTT. It yields the protein CANTATGPNTGELFF.

This clonotype came up a few times. The genes are TRBV27 and TRBJ1-6, with a weak D call TRBD1 (5 bases). The germline V gene encodes CDR1 MNHEY and CDR2 SMNVEV (reference sequence). This CDR3 has 13 amino acids. V was trimmed by 9 bases and J by 3 bases, leaving 9 bases between them. CDR3 DNA sequence: TGTGCCAGTCGGGACGGCTATAATTCACCCCTCCACTTT. Translating gives CASRDGYNSPLHF.

This clonotype has just a few counts. The chain combines TRBV12-3 or TRBV12-4 with TRBJ2-5, with TRBD2 identical over 9 bases. V was clipped by 6 bases and J by 5 bases; unmatched bases: 10. The CDR3 covers 15 residues. The CDR3 region has the DNA TGTGCCAGCAGCCCGCAGTCGGCGGGAGGGGAGACCCAGTACTTC. Encoded protein: CASSPQSAGGETQYF.

For the CDR3, the DNA is TGTGCCAGCAGCCAAGGAGCAGTTGAGCAGTTCTTC. Its translation: CASSQGAVEQFF. The genes are TRBV4-2 and TRBJ2-1; D call uncertain. Germline lookup yields CDR1 LGHNA and CDR2 YNFKEQ. V was pared by 1 base and J by 9 bases, with 7 bases between. This CDR3 is built from 12 residues.

The rearrangement joins TRBV7-8 to TRBJ2-5, with 7 nucleotides matching TRBD2. Germline trimming cut 6 bases from V and 4 bases from J; bases unmatched to any gene: 14. CDR1 is SGHVS and CDR2 is FQNEAQ in the germline V gene. The CDR3 is 16 amino acids. The CDR3 sequence is CASRRSGANGIETQYF. In nucleotides, the CDR3 is TGTGCCAGCAGGCGGAGCGGGGCTAACGGAATAGAGACCCAGTACTTC.

This clonotype was seen many times. J is TRBJ2-7 and V is TRBV3-1; D may correspond to TRBD1 or TRBD2 (6 bases each). CDR3 length: 14 residues. With 0 bases removed from V and 6 bases from J, the gap between germline ends came to 12 bases. Germline CDR1 is LGHDT and CDR2 is YNNKEL (reference sequence). This CDR3 is CASSQDARGGEQYF. CDR3 DNA: TGTGCCAGCAGCCAAGATGCCAGGGGAGGCGAGCAGTACTTC.

As DNA, the CDR3 is TGTGCCAGCACAGCGGGGGGGCGCGAGCAGTACTTC. It is translated as CASTAGGREQYF. The rearrangement joins TRBV2 to TRBJ2-7; 10 bases align to TRBD2. After removal of 7 bases from V and 6 bases from J, the junction contained 3 bases not matched to a gene. This CDR3 comprises 12 residues. Germline-derived CDR1 and CDR2 are SNHLY and FYNNEI. Combining the CDR3 with reference TRBV2 and TRBJ2-7 gives the whole variable domain EPEVTQTPSHQVTQMGQEVILRCVPISNHLYFYWYRQILGQKVEFLVSFYNNEISEKSEIFDDQFSVERPDGSNFTLKIRSTKLEDSAMYFCASTAGGREQYFGPGTRLTVT.

This chain links TRBV11-2 with TRBJ2-7, with 9 bases identical to TRBD2. This CDR3 spans 16 amino acids. V trimming: 3 bases; J trimming: 0 bases; junction bases outside the gene matches: 6. CDR1 and CDR2 from the germline V gene are SGHAT and FQNNGV. The CDR3 spells CASSFPERGDSYEQYF. CDR3 bases: TGTGCCAGCAGCTTTCCCGAGCGGGGGGACTCCTACGAGCAGTACTTC.

The chain carries TRBV19 and TRBJ2-4; D unclear. Germline values: CDR1 LNHDA, CDR2 SQIVND (reference sequence). Trimming pared 0 bases from V and 3 bases from J, leaving 9 bases between. The CDR3 has 15 residues. CDR3 protein: CASSIDQGRKNIQYF. The CDR3 nucleotides read TGTGCCAGTAGTATAGATCAAGGGCGCAAAAACATTCAGTACTTC.

This chain joins TRBV11-2 and TRBJ1-2; 7 bases fit TRBD1. The ends lost 5 bases at V and 5 bases at J; junction bases unmatched: 5. Germline V lookup: CDR1 SGHAT, CDR2 FQNNGV. The CDR3 covers 13 residues. CDR3 region: CASSPGTEYGYTF. In DNA form, the CDR3 reads TGTGCCAGCAGCCCCGGGACAGAGTATGGCTACACCTTC.

The V and J genes are TRBV7-9 and TRBJ2-3, with 12 bases that match TRBD2. CDR3 length: 18 amino acids. V dropped 3 bases and J dropped 0; count of bases not matched to a gene: 7. In germline, CDR1 is SEHNR, CDR2 FQNEAQ (reference sequence). The CDR3 DNA is TGTGCCAGCAGCTTCCCGACTAGCGGGGGCTCTAGCACAGATACGCAGTATTTT. Amino acids: CASSFPTSGGSSTDTQYF. The variable domain in full, with the rest retrieved from reference TRBV7-9 and TRBJ2-3, is DTGVSQNPRHKITKRGQNVTFRCDPISEHNRLYWYRQTLGQGPEFLTYFQNEAQLEKSRLLSDRFSAERPKGSFSTLEIQRTEQGDSAMYLCASSFPTSGGSSTDTQYFGPGTRLTVL.

The chain employs TRBV27 and TRBJ2-7, with TRBD2 identical over 7 bases. The junction had 10 bases not matched to a gene; V was cut back by 6 bases and J by 2 bases. The CDR3 consists of 15 residues. Looked up from germline, CDR1 is MNHEY and CDR2 is SMNVEV (reference sequence). DNA of the CDR3: TGTGCCAGCAGCCGGTCCGGGGGGTCGGCCTACGAGCAGTACTTC. This gives the protein CASSRSGGSAYEQYF.